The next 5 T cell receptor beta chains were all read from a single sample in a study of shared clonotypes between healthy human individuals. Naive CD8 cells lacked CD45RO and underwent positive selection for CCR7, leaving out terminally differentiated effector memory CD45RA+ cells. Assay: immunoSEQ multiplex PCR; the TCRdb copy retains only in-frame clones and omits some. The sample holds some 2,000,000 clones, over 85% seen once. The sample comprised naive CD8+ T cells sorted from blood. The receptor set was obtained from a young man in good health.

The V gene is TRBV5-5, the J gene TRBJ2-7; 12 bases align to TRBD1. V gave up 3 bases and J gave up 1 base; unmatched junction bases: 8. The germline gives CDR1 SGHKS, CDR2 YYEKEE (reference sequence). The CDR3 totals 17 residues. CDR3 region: CASSSGQGAPESYEQYF. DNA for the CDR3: TGTGCCAGCAGCTCGGGACAGGGGGCACCAGAATCCTACGAGCAGTACTTC.

CDR3 protein: CATTVSGGAYDEQYF. In DNA, the CDR3 is TGTGCCACCACCGTGAGCGGGGGGGCCTACGACGAGCAGTACTTC. The chain joins TRBV15 to TRBJ2-7; 10 bases match TRBD2. V shed 7 bases, J shed 5 bases, and the junction held 11 bases outside the gene matches. The germline CDR1 and CDR2 sequences are LNHNV and YYDKDF (reference sequence). The CDR3 loop spans 15 amino acids.

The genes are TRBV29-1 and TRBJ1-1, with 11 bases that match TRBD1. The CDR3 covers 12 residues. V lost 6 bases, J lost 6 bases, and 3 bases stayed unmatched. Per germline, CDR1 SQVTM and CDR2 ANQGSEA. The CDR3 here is CSVGQGASEAFF. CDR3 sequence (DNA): TGCAGCGTCGGACAGGGGGCTTCTGAAGCTTTCTTT.

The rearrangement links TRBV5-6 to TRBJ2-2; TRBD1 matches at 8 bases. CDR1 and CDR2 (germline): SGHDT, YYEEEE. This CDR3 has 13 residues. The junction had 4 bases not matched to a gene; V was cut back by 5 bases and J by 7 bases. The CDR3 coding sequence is TGTGCCAGCAGGACACAGGGGGGCGGGGAGCTGTTTTTT. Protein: CASRTQGGGELFF.

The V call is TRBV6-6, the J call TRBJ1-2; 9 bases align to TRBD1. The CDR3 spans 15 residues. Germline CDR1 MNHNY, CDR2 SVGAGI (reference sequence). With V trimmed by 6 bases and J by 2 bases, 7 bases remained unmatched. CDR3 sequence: CASRPPGQGNYGYTF. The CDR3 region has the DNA TGTGCCAGCAGGCCCCCGGGACAGGGAAACTATGGCTACACCTTC.